The 15 T cell receptor beta chains in this list originate from one sample, sequenced in a study of cytomegalovirus exposure and HLA in healthy donors (dated by TCRdb to 2015 to 2018). Libraries came from the immunoSEQ multiplex PCR assay. TCRdb retrieved this table from immuneACCESS and kept in-frame rearrangements only. Not all clones are present; in checked studies, unresolved V genes account for under half, and no reason is known for the remainder. For this sample there are 240,000 or so clones; approximately 86% appear just once. About 1.2% of the sample lies in the top ten. Sequencing used PBMCs. The receptors stem from a woman aged 25-40 years in good health and CMV-seropositive.

The genes are TRBV2 and TRBJ2-7; possible D gene TRBD2, 5 bases. Germline V lookup: CDR1 SNHLY, CDR2 FYNNEI. This CDR3 region has 13 residues. V lost 3 bases to trimming and J lost 5 bases, with 11 bases between them. Here the CDR3 reads CASSERELNEQYF. The CDR3 DNA reads as TGTGCCAGCAGTGAGAGGGAACTCAACGAGCAGTACTTC.

In the case of this clone: The sample has other DNA sequences that encode this CDR3 too. The chain couples TRBV6-1 to TRBJ2-1; 10 nucleotides align to TRBD1. CDR3 length: 16 amino acids. V dropped 1 base and J dropped 0; count of bases not matched to a gene: 0. Germline V gene sequence: CDR1 MNHNS, CDR2 SASEGT. Here the CDR3 reads CASSEGTGGSYNEQFF. In nucleotides, the CDR3 is TGTGCCAGCAGTGAAGGGACAGGGGGCTCCTACAATGAGCAGTTCTTC.

This clone was observed a handful of times. The V and J genes are TRBV2 and TRBJ1-2; weak D call: TRBD1 (5 bases). Trimming cost V 0 bases and J 4 bases, with 6 bases left between them. The CDR3 sequence is 13 residues long. The germline V gene encodes CDR1 SNHLY and CDR2 FYNNEI. CDR3 residues: CASSEAGLYGYTF. CDR3 DNA sequence: TGTGCCAGCAGTGAAGCGGGACTCTATGGCTACACCTTC.

The V and J genes are TRBV6-5 and TRBJ2-7; D might be TRBD1 (6 bases). This CDR3 is built from 15 residues. The V gene's germline CDR1 is MNHEY and CDR2 SVGAGI. The V end lost 3 bases, the J end lost 5 bases, and 17 bases lay between the germline ends. In DNA form, the CDR3 reads TGTGCCAGCAGTTATCGAGGGGCTAGGGGGAACGAGCAGTACTTC. It encodes CASSYRGARGNEQYF.

The chain employs TRBV29-1 and TRBJ2-5; TRBD1 agrees at 10 bases. The CDR3 contains 13 residues. The germline CDR1 and CDR2 sequences are SQVTM and ANQGSEA. The CDR3, as DNA: TGCAGGTCGGACAGGGGGAGAAAAGAGACCCAGTACTTC. Protein product: CRSDRGRKETQYF.

The gene calls are TRBV6-5 and TRBJ1-1; 7 bases line up with TRBD1. The CDR3 sequence is 13 residues long. V was clipped by 5 bases and J by 1 base; unmatched bases: 1. CDR1 and CDR2 from the germline V gene are MNHEY and SVGAGI. The CDR3 nucleotides read TGTGCCAGCAGTGGGGACAGGAACACTGAAGCTTTCTTT. Residues: CASSGDRNTEAFF.

The CDR3 protein is CASQDRGLFGNTIYF. The CDR3 bases are TGTGCCAGCCAGGACAGGGGGCTGTTTGGAAACACCATATATTTT. The V call is TRBV25-1, the J call TRBJ1-3; 11 bases are shared with TRBD1. Germline V gene lookup returns CDR1 MGHDK and CDR2 SYGVNS. CDR3 length equals 15 residues. V lost 8 bases to trimming and J lost 3 bases; unmatched junction nucleotides: 6.

The rearrangement links TRBV10-3 to TRBJ1-3; no definite D call. V lost 7 bases, J lost 2 bases, and 9 bases lay in between. Germline loops: CDR1 ENHRY, CDR2 SYGVKD. The CDR3 has 13 amino acids. The CDR3 DNA reads as TGTGCCATCATGTTAGGAGCTGGAAACACCATATATTTT. Amino acid sequence: CAIMLGAGNTIYF.

The rearrangement joins TRBV5-1 to TRBJ2-1, with a weak D call TRBD2 (5 bases). V lost 2 bases to trimming and J lost 10 bases, with 19 bases between them. Germline lookup yields CDR1 SGHRS and CDR2 YFSETQ. The CDR3 is 15 amino acids. In nucleotides, the CDR3 is TGCGCCAGCAGCTTATCCTCAGGTGGGGAGAGGGAGCAGTTCTTC. Its translation: CASSLSSGGEREQFF.

The rearrangement uses TRBV5-1 and TRBJ2-7; a weak D match, TRBD1 (7 bases). The germline gives CDR1 SGHRS, CDR2 YFSETQ. This CDR3 is 14 amino acids long. The germline V and J ends were trimmed by 0 bases and 5 bases, with 12 bases remaining between them. CDR3 in DNA: TGCGCCAGCAGCTTGGGCCAGGGGGGCCACGAGCAGTACTTC. Its translation: CASSLGQGGHEQYF.

The chain joins TRBV5-6 to TRBJ2-1; TRBD2 aligns across 7 bases. Unmatched junction bases numbered 10, after V lost 4 bases and J lost 12 bases. Germline values: CDR1 SGHDT, CDR2 YYEEEE. The CDR3 is 13 amino acids. DNA of the CDR3: TGTGCCAGCAGCGTGACTAGCCGCGCCGGGCAGTTCTTC. Translating gives CASSVTSRAGQFF.

This chain links TRBV5-1 with TRBJ1-5; D is uncertain. V was cut by 4 bases and J by 5 bases, with 13 bases left in between. Germline lookup yields CDR1 SGHRS and CDR2 YFSETQ. The CDR3 extends over 14 amino acids. This CDR3 reads CASSPREGDQPQHF. As DNA, the CDR3 is TGCGCCAGCAGCCCTAGGGAGGGAGATCAGCCCCAGCATTTT.

V is TRBV5-1 and J is TRBJ2-7; TRBD2 aligns across 8 bases. Trimming took 6 bases from V and 5 from J; bases not matched to a gene: 16. The CDR3 runs to 16 residues. Germline V gives CDR1 SGHRS, CDR2 YFSETQ. Here the CDR3 reads CASKLNPGTSNHEQYF. DNA of the CDR3: TGCGCCAGCAAGCTTAATCCCGGGACTAGTAATCACGAGCAGTACTTC.

The chain carries TRBV6-1 and TRBJ1-4, with D perhaps TRBD1 (6 bases). Looked up from germline, CDR1 is MNHNS and CDR2 is SASEGT. V was trimmed by 7 bases and J by 7 bases, leaving 16 bases between them. The CDR3 covers 14 residues. This CDR3 reads CASKPQGPGEKLFF. The CDR3 DNA reads TGTGCCAGCAAACCACAGGGTCCCGGTGAAAAACTGTTTTTT.

The rearrangement joins TRBV19 to TRBJ1-2; unclear D gene. The CDR3 has 15 residues. Germline lookup yields CDR1 LNHDA and CDR2 SQIVND (reference sequence). V lost 7 bases, J lost 2 bases, and 17 bases lay in between. The CDR3 region is CASTSWKAGNYGYTF. In DNA form, the CDR3 reads TGTGCCAGTACCAGTTGGAAGGCGGGAAACTATGGCTACACCTTC.